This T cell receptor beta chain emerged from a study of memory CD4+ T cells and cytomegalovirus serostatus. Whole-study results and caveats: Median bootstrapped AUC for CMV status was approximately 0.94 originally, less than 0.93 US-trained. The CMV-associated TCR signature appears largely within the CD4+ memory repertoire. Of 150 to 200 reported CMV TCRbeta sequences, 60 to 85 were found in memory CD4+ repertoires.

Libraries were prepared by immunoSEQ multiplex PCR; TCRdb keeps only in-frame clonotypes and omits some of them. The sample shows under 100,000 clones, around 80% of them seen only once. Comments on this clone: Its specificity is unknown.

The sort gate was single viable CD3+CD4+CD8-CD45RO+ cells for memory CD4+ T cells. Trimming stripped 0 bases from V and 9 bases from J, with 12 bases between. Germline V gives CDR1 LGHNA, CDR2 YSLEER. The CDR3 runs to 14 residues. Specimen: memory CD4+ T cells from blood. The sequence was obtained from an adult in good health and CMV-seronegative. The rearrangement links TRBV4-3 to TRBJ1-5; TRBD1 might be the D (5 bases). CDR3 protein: CASSQERSRAPQHF. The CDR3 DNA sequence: TGCGCCAGCAGCCAAGAAAGGTCCAGGGCGCCCCAGCATTTT.